One and the same sample provided the 24 T cell receptor beta chains below, sequenced in a study of cytomegalovirus exposure and HLA in healthy donors. The PCR employed 60 Vbeta primers together with 13 Jbeta primers. Repertoires were generated with immunoSEQ multiplex PCR, while TCRdb's copy carries only in-frame clones and drops some. The table includes roughly 120,000 clones, about 81% detected once. Material: PBMCs. The source is a young woman in good health and CMV-seronegative.

The rearrangement joins TRBV29-1 to TRBJ2-1, with TRBD2 identical over 10 bases. V shed 8 bases, J shed 4 bases, and the junction held 23 bases outside the gene matches. This CDR3 has 19 amino acids. CDR1 and CDR2 (germline): SQVTM, ANQGSEA. CDR3 residues: CSTSFRRTSGLGQYNEQFF. DNA for the CDR3: TGCAGCACCTCCTTCCGCCGGACTAGCGGACTCGGTCAATACAATGAGCAGTTCTTC.

On this clone itself: Different DNA sequences within this sample yield the same CDR3. V and J are TRBV4-3 and TRBJ2-7, with 9 bases matching TRBD1. This CDR3 comprises 14 residues. After removal of 3 bases from V and 2 bases from J, the junction contained 2 bases not matched to a gene. Germline V gene lookup returns CDR1 LGHNA and CDR2 YSLEER. CDR3 amino acids: CASSQNRGPYEQYF. Here the CDR3 DNA reads TGCGCCAGCAGCCAGAACAGGGGGCCCTACGAGCAGTACTTC.

The chain joins TRBV7-2 to TRBJ2-3; possible D gene TRBD2, 6 bases. The ends were cut back, 8 bases at V and 2 bases at J, with 8 bases in the middle. The CDR3 is 12 residues long. The germline CDR1 and CDR2 sequences are SGHTA and FQGNSA. The CDR3 region is CASLAPTDTQYF. The DNA of the CDR3 is TGTGCCAGCCTAGCGCCCACAGATACGCAGTATTTT.

This clone was seen only a few times. The chain recombines TRBV30 with TRBJ1-4; no firm D call. Trimming took off 2 bases at V and 0 bases at J, with 10 bases between the two ends. From germline, CDR1 is GTSNPN and CDR2 SVGIG (reference sequence). The CDR3 runs 15 residues. CDR3 protein: CAWSFGSSTNEKLFF. In DNA form, the CDR3 reads TGTGCCTGGAGTTTTGGGAGTTCAACTAATGAAAAACTGTTTTTT.

The chain combines TRBV6-6 with TRBJ2-7; 10 bases are shared with TRBD1. Losses at the gene ends were 6 bases for V and 4 bases for J; bases not matched to a gene: 6. Germline lookup yields CDR1 MNHNY and CDR2 SVGAGI (reference sequence). This CDR3 is 14 amino acids long. The CDR3, as DNA: TGTGCCAGCAGCCCTAGGACAGGGGGTTACGAGCAGTACTTC. Its protein product is CASSPRTGGYEQYF.

The chain has TRBV18 and TRBJ1-3; D remains unclear. There are 14 residues in the CDR3. The ends were cut back, 6 bases at V and 0 bases at J, with 9 bases in the middle. The germline V gene encodes CDR1 KGHSH and CDR2 LQKENI. The CDR3: CASSLEGSGNTIYF. CDR3 sequence (DNA): TGTGCCAGCTCCCTTGAGGGCTCTGGAAACACCATATATTTT.

This clone appeared a few times. The chain has TRBV7-9 and TRBJ2-3; TRBD2 agrees at 10 bases. V was clipped by 0 bases and J by 6 bases; unmatched bases: 3. Germline CDR1 reads SEHNR; CDR2 reads FQNEAQ (reference sequence). The CDR3 is made up of 15 amino acids. The CDR3 is CASSLAVSGRDTQYF. Here the CDR3 DNA reads TGTGCCAGCAGCTTAGCTGTTAGCGGGAGGGATACGCAGTATTTT.

The chain is built from TRBV11-3 and TRBJ2-1, with D possibly TRBD1 on 6 matching bases. Germline lookup yields CDR1 SGHNT and CDR2 YENEEA. Trimming shortened V by 0 bases and J by 4 bases, and 10 bases separated the two germline ends. The CDR3 runs 15 residues. This CDR3 is CASSLDLQGYNEQFF. In nucleotides, the CDR3 is TGTGCCAGCAGCTTAGATCTACAGGGATACAATGAGCAGTTCTTC.

The chain combines TRBV30 with TRBJ2-3; no reliable D call. The CDR3 is made up of 10 amino acids. Trimming removed 2 bases at V and 7 bases at J, with 4 bases between. Germline CDR1 GTSNPN, CDR2 SVGIG (reference sequence). As DNA, the CDR3 is TGTGCCTGGAGTCTAAATACGCAGTATTTT. It yields the protein CAWSLNTQYF.

This chain connects TRBV7-6 to TRBJ2-6; the D is unclear. V lost 1 base and J 0 bases, leaving 10 bases between the germline ends. This CDR3 has 17 amino acids. The germline CDR1 and CDR2 sequences are SGHVS and FNYEAQ. The CDR3 DNA reads as TGTGCCAGCAGCTTAGAGCCCCACGGCTCTGGGGCCAACGTCCTGACTTTC. It yields the protein CASSLEPHGSGANVLTF.

V is TRBV2 and J is TRBJ1-5; D possibly corresponds to TRBD1 (5 bases). CDR3 length: 15 residues. In germline, CDR1 is SNHLY, CDR2 FYNNEI. Trimming pared 3 bases from V and 0 bases from J, leaving 9 bases between. The CDR3 coding sequence is TGTGCCAGCAGTGATTGGCAGGGTAGCAATCAGCCCCAGCATTTT. Encoded protein: CASSDWQGSNQPQHF.

The V gene is TRBV19, the J gene TRBJ1-1; 7 positions agree with TRBD1. J gave up 5 bases and V 10 bases, and 19 bases lay outside the gene matches. This CDR3 comprises 16 residues. In germline, CDR1 is LNHDA, CDR2 SQIVND (reference sequence). The CDR3 reads CATGDRAEPRGTEAFF. The CDR3 DNA follows: TGTGCCACCGGAGACAGGGCAGAACCCAGAGGAACTGAAGCTTTCTTT.

In nucleotides, the CDR3 is TGTGCCAGCAGCTTAGGGACAGTCTACAAGCAGTACTTC. This sequence encodes CASSLGTVYKQYF. This chain uses TRBV11-3 with TRBJ2-5; D is possibly TRBD1 (6 bases). CDR1 SGHNT and CDR2 YENEEA come from the germline V gene. This CDR3 has 13 amino acids. V was trimmed by 1 base and J by 11 bases, leaving 14 bases between them.

The chain uses TRBV27 and TRBJ1-1, with D possibly being TRBD1 (6 bases). The germline V gene encodes CDR1 MNHEY and CDR2 SMNVEV (reference sequence). This CDR3 has 17 residues. V was clipped by 4 bases and J by 4 bases, with 22 bases between them. The CDR3 sequence: CASSSPVYGGARTEAFF. CDR3 in DNA: TGTGCCAGCAGTTCCCCCGTGTACGGGGGGGCACGCACTGAAGCTTTCTTT.

The V gene is TRBV5-5, the J gene TRBJ1-1, with no clear D. V was shortened by 2 bases and J by 11 bases, with 13 bases between the two germline ends. The CDR3 has 12 amino acids. Germline V gene data show CDR1 as SGHKS and CDR2 as YYEKEE (reference sequence). CDR3 in DNA: TGTGCCAGCAGCTTCCGCGCTAGGCGGGCTTTCTTT. Protein sequence: CASSFRARRAFF.

Only a few counts were recorded for this clone. The V gene is TRBV9, the J gene TRBJ1-1, with 8 positions matching TRBD1. The germline CDR1 and CDR2 sequences are SGDLS and YYNGEE. The CDR3 totals 14 residues. Germline trimming cut 0 bases from V and 6 bases from J; bases unmatched to any gene: 4. The CDR3 region is CASSVGGQGSEAFF. The CDR3 coding sequence is TGTGCCAGCAGCGTAGGAGGACAGGGATCTGAAGCTTTCTTT. The entire variable domain, with the rest obtained from reference TRBV9 and TRBJ1-1, is as follows: DSGVTQTPKHLITATGQRVTLRCSPRSGDLSVYWYQQSLDQGLQFLIQYYNGEERAKGNILERFSAQQFPDLHSELNLSSLELGDSALYFCASSVGGQGSEAFFGQGTRLTVV.

The chain employs TRBV18 and TRBJ1-2; a possible D gene is TRBD1 (5 bases). In germline, CDR1 is KGHSH, CDR2 LQKENI. The CDR3 is 15 amino acids. V lost 0 bases, J lost 1 base, and 9 bases lay in between. CDR3 sequence: CASSPPGGSNYGYTF. CDR3 nucleotides: TGTGCCAGCTCACCACCCGGGGGAAGTAACTATGGCTACACCTTC.

This clone was seen only once. CDR3 bases: TGTGCCAGCGGAGCGGGGGGAGGCACCGGGGAGCTGTTTTTT. Its translation is CASGAGGGTGELFF. The chain carries TRBV9 and TRBJ2-2; TRBD2 aligns across 9 bases. With 7 bases clipped from V and 4 bases from J, the junction kept 5 bases outside the gene matches. The CDR3 runs 14 residues. Looked up from germline, CDR1 is SGDLS and CDR2 is YYNGEE.

This sequence joins TRBV19 and TRBJ2-7, with 7 bases matching TRBD2. The germline gives CDR1 LNHDA, CDR2 SQIVND (reference sequence). V lost 5 bases and J lost 5; bases outside the gene matches: 12. The CDR3 covers 15 residues. The CDR3 region is CASSPLPLAAHEQYF. For the CDR3, the DNA is TGTGCCAGTAGTCCCCTGCCCCTAGCGGCTCACGAGCAGTACTTC. Supplemented by reference TRBV19 and TRBJ2-7, the full variable domain reads DGGITQSPKYLFRKEGQNVTLSCEQNLNHDAMYWYRQDPGQGLRLIYYSQIVNDFQKGDIAEGYSVSREKKESFPLTVTSAQKNPTAFYLCASSPLPLAAHEQYFGPGTRLTVT.

This clone was seen only a few times. V usage is TRBV6-5 and J usage is TRBJ1-2, with D maybe TRBD1 (6 bases). The V gene's germline CDR1 is MNHEY and CDR2 SVGAGI. This CDR3 spans 13 amino acids. Between the trimmed V and J ends, which lost 11 bases and 6 bases, there was a span of 19 bases. DNA of the CDR3: TGTGCCTCCATGGGGGCAGCCCTTCATGGCTACACCTTC. It translates to CASMGAALHGYTF.

V usage is TRBV9 and J usage is TRBJ2-1; a weak D match, TRBD2 (5 bases). The germline CDR1 and CDR2 sequences are SGDLS and YYNGEE. The CDR3 totals 14 residues. Trimming removed 0 bases at V and 5 bases at J, with 9 bases between. The CDR3 is CASSVADLHNEQFF. CDR3 in DNA: TGTGCCAGCAGCGTAGCGGACTTACACAATGAGCAGTTCTTC. Looking up the rest from reference TRBV9 and TRBJ2-1 gives the full variable domain: DSGVTQTPKHLITATGQRVTLRCSPRSGDLSVYWYQQSLDQGLQFLIQYYNGEERAKGNILERFSAQQFPDLHSELNLSSLELGDSALYFCASSVADLHNEQFFGPGTRLTVL.

The V and J genes are TRBV5-3 and TRBJ2-5, with 14 bases identical to TRBD2. TRBV5-3 is assigned to the ORF class and has an uncertain function. CDR3 length equals 15 residues. V lost 4 bases, J lost 4 bases, and 3 bases stayed unmatched. DNA of the CDR3: TGTGCCAGAAGCCCCGGGACTAGCGGGGGAGAGACCCAGTACTTC. Translating it yields CARSPGTSGGETQYF.

The chain is built from TRBV18 and TRBJ2-5; 8 nucleotides line up with TRBD2. The CDR3 loop spans 15 amino acids. Germline assignment: CDR1 KGHSH and CDR2 LQKENI. Trimming cost V 3 bases and J 5 bases; bases outside gene matches: 8. The DNA for the CDR3 is TGTGCCAGCTCACCGTACGGGGGGGCCCGTGAGACCCAGTACTTC. Amino acid sequence: CASSPYGGARETQYF. The full variable domain, rest sourced from reference TRBV18 and TRBJ2-5, is NAGVMQNPRHLVRRRGQEARLRCSPMKGHSHVYWYRQLPEEGLKFMVYLQKENIIDESGMPKERFSAEFPKEGPSILRIQQVVRGDSAAYFCASSPYGGARETQYFGPGTRLLVL.

V usage is TRBV4-3 and J usage is TRBJ2-7; 8 nucleotides agree with TRBD1. Per the germline V gene, CDR1 is LGHNA and CDR2 is YSLEER. With 3 bases clipped from V and 7 bases from J, the junction kept 11 bases outside the gene matches. The length of the CDR3 is 15 residues. The CDR3: CASSHDRGPGGEQYF. CDR3 DNA sequence: TGCGCCAGCAGCCACGACAGGGGACCTGGAGGGGAGCAGTACTTC.